Sequencing of this T cell receptor beta chain was carried out in a study of cytomegalovirus exposure and HLA in healthy donors. Libraries were prepared by immunoSEQ multiplex PCR; TCRdb keeps only in-frame clonotypes and omits some of them. This sample has about 330,000 clones; about 90% occur once, and the top ten carry approximately 1.1%. This clone was counted between two and nine times. Trimming removed 0 bases at V and 5 bases at J, with 10 bases between. The CDR3 is 14 residues long. The V gene's germline CDR1 is LGHNA and CDR2 YSLEER. The clonotype comes from a woman in her thirties in good health and CMV-seropositive. Sequencing was performed on PBMCs. This chain connects TRBV4-3 to TRBJ1-1; no clear D gene. The CDR3 nucleotides are TGCGCCAGCAGCCAAGATGGTACGGAAACTGAAGCTTTCTTT. Residues: CASSQDGTETEAFF.